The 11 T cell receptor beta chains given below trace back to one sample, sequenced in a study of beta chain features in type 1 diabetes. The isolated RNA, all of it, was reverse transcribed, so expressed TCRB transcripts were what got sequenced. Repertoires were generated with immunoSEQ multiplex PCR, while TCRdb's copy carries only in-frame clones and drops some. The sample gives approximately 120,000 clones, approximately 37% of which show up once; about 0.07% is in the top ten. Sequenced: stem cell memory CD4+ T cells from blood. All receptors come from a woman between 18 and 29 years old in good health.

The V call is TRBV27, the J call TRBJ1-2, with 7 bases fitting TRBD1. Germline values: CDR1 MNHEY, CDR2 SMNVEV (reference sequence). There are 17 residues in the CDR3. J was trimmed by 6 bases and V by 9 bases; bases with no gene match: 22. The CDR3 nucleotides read TGTGCCAGACACTTATCCAGCGGCGCAGGGGGTGGTAATGGCTACACCTTC. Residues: CARHLSSGAGGGNGYTF.

CDR3 coding DNA: TGTGCCATCAGTAGGACTAAAGAGACCCAGTACTTC. Its translation: CAISRTKETQYF. The chain joins TRBV10-3 to TRBJ2-5; tentatively, D is TRBD2 (6 bases). The CDR3 covers 12 residues. The germline V gene has CDR1 ENHRY and CDR2 SYGVKD. Trimming pared 5 bases from V and 3 bases from J, leaving 7 bases between.

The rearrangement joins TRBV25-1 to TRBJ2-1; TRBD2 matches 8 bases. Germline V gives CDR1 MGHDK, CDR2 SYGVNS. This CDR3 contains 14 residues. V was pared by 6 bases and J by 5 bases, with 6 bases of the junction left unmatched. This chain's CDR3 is CASSVIGRDNEQFF. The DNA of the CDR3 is TGTGCCAGCAGCGTGATCGGGAGGGACAATGAGCAGTTCTTC.

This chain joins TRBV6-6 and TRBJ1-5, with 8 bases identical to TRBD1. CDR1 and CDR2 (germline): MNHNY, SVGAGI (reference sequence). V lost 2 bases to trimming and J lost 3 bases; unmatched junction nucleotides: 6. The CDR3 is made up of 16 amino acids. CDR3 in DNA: TGTGCCAGCAGTTACCCTCGGACAGGGAACAATCAGCCCCAGCATTTT. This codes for CASSYPRTGNNQPQHF.

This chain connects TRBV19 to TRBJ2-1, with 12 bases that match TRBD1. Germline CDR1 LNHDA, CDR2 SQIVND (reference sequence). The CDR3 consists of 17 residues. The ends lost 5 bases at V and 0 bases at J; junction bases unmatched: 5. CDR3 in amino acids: CASSSGQGASSYNEQFF. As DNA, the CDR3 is TGTGCCAGTAGTTCGGGACAGGGGGCAAGCTCCTACAATGAGCAGTTCTTC.

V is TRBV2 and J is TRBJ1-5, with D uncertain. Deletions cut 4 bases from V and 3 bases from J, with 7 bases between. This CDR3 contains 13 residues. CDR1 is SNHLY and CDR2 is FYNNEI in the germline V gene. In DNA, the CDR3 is TGTGCCAGCAGTGGCAGGTTCAATCAGCCCCAGCATTTT. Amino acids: CASSGRFNQPQHF.

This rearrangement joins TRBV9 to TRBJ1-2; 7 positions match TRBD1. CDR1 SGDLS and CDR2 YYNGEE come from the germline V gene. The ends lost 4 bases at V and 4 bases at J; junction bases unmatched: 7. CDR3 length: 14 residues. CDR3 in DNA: TGTGCCAGCAGCCAGGATTGGGACAGCTATGGCTACACCTTC. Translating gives CASSQDWDSYGYTF. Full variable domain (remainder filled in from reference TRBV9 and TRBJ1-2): DSGVTQTPKHLITATGQRVTLRCSPRSGDLSVYWYQQSLDQGLQFLIQYYNGEERAKGNILERFSAQQFPDLHSELNLSSLELGDSALYFCASSQDWDSYGYTFGSGTRLTVV.

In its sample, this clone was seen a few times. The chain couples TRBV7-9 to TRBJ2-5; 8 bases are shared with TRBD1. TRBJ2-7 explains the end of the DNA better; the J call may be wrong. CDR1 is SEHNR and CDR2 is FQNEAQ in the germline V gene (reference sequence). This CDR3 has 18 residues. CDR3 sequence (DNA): TGTGCCAGCAGCCTTAGAGAAGGACAGGGACGATTCGGCTACGAGCAGTACTTC. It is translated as CASSLREGQGRFGYEQYF.

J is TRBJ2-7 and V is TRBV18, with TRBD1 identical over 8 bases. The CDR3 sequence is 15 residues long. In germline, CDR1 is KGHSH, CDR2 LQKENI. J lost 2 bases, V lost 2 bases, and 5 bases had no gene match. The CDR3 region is CASSPSGQGTYEQYF. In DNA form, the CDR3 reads TGTGCCAGCTCACCATCAGGACAGGGAACCTACGAGCAGTACTTC.

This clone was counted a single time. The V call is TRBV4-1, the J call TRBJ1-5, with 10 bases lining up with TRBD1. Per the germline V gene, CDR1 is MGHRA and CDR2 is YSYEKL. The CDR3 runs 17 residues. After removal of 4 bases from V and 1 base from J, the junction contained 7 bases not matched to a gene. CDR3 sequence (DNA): TGCGCCAGCAGCCTTCGACAGGGGGCGCGGAGCAATCAGCCCCAGCATTTT. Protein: CASSLRQGARSNQPQHF.

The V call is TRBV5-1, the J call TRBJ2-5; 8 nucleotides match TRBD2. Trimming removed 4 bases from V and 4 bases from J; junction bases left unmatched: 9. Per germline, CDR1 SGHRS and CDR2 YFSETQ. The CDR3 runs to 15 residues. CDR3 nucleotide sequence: TGCGCCAGCAGCCCGGGGACTAGACCGGGAGAGACCCAGTACTTC. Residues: CASSPGTRPGETQYF. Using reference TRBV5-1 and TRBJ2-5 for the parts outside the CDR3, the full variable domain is KAGVTQTPRYLIKTRGQQVTLSCSPISGHRSVSWYQQTPGQGLQFLFEYFSETQRNKGNFPGRFSGRQFSNSRSEMNVSTLELGDSALYLCASSPGTRPGETQYFGPGTRLLVL.